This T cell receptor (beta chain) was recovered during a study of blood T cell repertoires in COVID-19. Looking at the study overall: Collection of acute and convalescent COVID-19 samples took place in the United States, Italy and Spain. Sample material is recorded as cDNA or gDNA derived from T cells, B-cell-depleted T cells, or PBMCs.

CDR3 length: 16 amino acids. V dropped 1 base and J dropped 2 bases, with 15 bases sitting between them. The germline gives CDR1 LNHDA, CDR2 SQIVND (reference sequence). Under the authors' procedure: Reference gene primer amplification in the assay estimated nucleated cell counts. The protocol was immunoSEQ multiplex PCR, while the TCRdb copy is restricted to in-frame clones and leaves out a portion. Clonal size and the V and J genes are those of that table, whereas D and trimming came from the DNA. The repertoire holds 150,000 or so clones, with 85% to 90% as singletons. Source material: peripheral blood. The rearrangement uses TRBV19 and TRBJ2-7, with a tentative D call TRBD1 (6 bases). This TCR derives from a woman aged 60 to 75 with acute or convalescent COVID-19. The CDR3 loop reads CASSIGRGTRAYEQYF. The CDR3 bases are TGTGCCAGTAGTATAGGAAGGGGGACAAGAGCCTACGAGCAGTACTTC.